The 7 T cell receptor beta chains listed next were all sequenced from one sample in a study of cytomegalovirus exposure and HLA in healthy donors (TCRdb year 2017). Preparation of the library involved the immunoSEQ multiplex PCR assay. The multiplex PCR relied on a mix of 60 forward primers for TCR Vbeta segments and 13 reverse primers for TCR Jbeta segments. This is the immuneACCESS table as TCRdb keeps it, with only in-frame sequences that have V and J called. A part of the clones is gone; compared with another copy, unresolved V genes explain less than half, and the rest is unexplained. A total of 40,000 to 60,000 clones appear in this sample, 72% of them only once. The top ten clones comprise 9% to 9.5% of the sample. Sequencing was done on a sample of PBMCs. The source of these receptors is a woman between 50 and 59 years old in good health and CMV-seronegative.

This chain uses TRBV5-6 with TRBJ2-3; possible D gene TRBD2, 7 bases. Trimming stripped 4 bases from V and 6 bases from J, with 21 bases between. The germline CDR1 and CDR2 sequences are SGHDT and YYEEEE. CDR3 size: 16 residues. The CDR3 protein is CASSPIGRGGVDTQYF. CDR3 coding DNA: TGTGCCAGCAGCCCTATTGGAAGGGGGGGCGTGGATACGCAGTATTTT.

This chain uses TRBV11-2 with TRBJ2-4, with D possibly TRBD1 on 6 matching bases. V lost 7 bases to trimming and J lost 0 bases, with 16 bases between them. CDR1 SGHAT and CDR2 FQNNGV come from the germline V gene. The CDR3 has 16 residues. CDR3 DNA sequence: TGTGCCAGCACTTTTCAGGGGATTCAAGCCAAAAACATTCAGTACTTC. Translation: CASTFQGIQAKNIQYF.

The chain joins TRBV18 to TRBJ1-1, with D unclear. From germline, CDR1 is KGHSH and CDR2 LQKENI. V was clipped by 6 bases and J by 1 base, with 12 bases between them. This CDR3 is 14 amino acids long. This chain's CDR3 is CASSPGGRNTEAFF. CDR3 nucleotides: TGTGCCAGCTCCCCAGGAGGTAGGAACACTGAAGCTTTCTTT.

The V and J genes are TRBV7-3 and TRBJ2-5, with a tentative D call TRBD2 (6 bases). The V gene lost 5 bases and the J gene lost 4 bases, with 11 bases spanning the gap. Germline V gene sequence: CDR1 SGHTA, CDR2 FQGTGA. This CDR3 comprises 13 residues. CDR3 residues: CASSRGSLETQYF. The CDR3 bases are TGTGCCAGCAGCCGGGGGTCACTAGAGACCCAGTACTTC.

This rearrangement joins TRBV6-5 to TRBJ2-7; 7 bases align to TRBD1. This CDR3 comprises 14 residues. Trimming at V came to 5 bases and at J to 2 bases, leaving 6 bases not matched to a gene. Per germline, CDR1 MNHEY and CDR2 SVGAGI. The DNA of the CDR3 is TGTGCCAGCAGTCCCTGGGACAGAGCCTACGAGCAGTACTTC. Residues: CASSPWDRAYEQYF.

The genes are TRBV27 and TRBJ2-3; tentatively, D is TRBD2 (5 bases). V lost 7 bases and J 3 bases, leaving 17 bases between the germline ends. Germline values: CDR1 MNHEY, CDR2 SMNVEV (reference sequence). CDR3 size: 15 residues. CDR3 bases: TGTGCCAGCACCCTCCTCGGGGAGATAACAGATACGCAGTATTTT. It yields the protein CASTLLGEITDTQYF.

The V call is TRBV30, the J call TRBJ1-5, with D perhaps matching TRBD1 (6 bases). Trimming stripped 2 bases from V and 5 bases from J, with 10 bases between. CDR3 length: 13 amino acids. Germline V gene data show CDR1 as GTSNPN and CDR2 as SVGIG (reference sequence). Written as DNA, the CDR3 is TGTGCCTGGAGTAAGGGGGGGGATCAGCCCCAGCATTTT. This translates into CAWSKGGDQPQHF.